This paragraph reports one TCR beta chain. The antigen is not known. This specimen belongs to a study of long-term antiretroviral therapy in people with HIV. Overall study findings and caveats: Diversity increased after ART yet remained lower than in transplant donor controls. HIV repertoire CDR3 lengths ranged less widely than those of controls.

Treated in the United States were all of the participants with HIV. Investigators performed immunoSEQ version v3.0 at survey level. Generated by immunoSEQ multiplex PCR, the TCRdb table keeps only in-frame clones and is missing some. The sample includes around 20,000 clones, around 87% seen only once; the top ten take approximately 9.6%. The V and J ends lost 0 bases and 4 bases respectively, with 11 bases between them. This CDR3 has 15 amino acids. CDR1 is SGDLS and CDR2 is YYNGEE in the germline V gene. This receptor was identified in a man aged 50-59 years with HIV. This sequence joins TRBV9 and TRBJ1-3; D is perhaps TRBD1 (5 bases). Specimen: unsorted PBMCs, collected 4.2 years after starting antiretroviral therapy. The CDR3 DNA sequence: TGTGCCAGCAGCGTAGCCGGGGGAGGAGGAAACACCATATATTTT. Protein product: CASSVAGGGGNTIYF. Full variable domain (remainder filled in from reference TRBV9 and TRBJ1-3): DSGVTQTPKHLITATGQRVTLRCSPRSGDLSVYWYQQSLDQGLQFLIQYYNGEERAKGNILERFSAQQFPDLHSELNLSSLELGDSALYFCASSVAGGGGNTIYFGEGSWLTVV.